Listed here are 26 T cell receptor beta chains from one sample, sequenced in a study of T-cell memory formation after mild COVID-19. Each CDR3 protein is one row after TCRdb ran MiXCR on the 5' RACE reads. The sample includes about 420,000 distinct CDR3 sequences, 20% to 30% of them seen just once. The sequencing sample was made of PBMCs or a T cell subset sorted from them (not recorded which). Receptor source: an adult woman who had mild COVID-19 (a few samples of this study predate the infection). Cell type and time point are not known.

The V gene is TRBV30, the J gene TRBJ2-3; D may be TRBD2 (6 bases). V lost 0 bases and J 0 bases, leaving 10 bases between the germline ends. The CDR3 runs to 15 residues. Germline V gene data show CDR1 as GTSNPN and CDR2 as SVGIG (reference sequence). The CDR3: CAWSVGGSSTDTQYF. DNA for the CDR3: TGTGCCTGGAGTGTAGGAGGGAGTAGCACAGATACGCAGTATTTT.

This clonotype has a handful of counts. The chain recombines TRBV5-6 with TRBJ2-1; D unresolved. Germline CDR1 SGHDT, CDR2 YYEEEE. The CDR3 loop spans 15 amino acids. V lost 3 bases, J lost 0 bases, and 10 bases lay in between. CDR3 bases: TGTGCCAGCAGCTCCCCCGCCAGCTCCTACAATGAGCAGTTCTTC. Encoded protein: CASSSPASSYNEQFF.

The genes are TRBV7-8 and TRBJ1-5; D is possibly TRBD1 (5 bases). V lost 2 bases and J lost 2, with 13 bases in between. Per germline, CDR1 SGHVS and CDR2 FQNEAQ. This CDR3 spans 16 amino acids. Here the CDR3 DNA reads TGTGCCAGCAGCTTACAGGGACCCTCCCGCAATCAGCCCCAGCATTTT. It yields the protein CASSLQGPSRNQPQHF.

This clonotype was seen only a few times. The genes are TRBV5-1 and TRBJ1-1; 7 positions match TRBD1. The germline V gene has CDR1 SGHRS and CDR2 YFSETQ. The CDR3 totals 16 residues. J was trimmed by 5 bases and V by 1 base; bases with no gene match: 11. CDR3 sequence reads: CASSLSGTAKTTEAFF. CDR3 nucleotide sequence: TGCGCCAGCAGCTTGTCAGGGACAGCGAAGACGACTGAAGCTTTCTTT.

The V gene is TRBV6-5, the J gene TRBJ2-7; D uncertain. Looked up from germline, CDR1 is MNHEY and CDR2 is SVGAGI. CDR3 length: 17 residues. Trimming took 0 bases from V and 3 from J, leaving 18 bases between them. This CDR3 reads CASSYSSSRLGRYEQYF. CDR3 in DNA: TGTGCCAGCAGTTACTCGAGTTCCAGGCTGGGTCGCTACGAGCAGTACTTC.

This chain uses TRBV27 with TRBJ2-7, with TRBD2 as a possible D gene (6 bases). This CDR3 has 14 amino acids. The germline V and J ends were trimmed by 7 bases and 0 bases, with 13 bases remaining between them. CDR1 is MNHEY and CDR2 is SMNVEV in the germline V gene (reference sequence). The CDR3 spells CASNRDGGSYEQYF. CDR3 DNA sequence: TGTGCCAGCAACCGGGACGGGGGCTCCTACGAGCAGTACTTC.

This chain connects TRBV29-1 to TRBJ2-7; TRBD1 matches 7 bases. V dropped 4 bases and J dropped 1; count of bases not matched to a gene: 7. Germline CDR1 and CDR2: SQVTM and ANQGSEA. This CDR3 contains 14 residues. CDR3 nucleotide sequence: TGCAGCGTTGCCGCTACAGGGGCGTCCTACGAGCAGTACTTC. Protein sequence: CSVAATGASYEQYF.

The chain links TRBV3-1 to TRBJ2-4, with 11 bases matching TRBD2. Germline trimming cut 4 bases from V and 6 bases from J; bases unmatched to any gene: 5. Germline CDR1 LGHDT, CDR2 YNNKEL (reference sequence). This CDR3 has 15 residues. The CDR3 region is CASSLAGGSGNIQYF. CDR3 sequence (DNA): TGTGCCAGCAGCCTAGCGGGGGGGAGCGGAAACATTCAGTACTTC.

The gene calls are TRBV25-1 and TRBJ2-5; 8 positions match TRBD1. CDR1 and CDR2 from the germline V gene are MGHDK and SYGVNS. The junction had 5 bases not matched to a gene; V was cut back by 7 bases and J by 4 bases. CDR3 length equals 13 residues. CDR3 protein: CASKGQGGETQYF. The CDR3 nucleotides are TGTGCCAGCAAAGGACAGGGCGGAGAGACCCAGTACTTC.

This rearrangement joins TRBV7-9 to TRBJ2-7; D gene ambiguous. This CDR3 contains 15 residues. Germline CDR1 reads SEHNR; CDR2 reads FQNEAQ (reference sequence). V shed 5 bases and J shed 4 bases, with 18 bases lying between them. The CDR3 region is CASSQGGPIGYEQYF. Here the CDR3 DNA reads TGTGCCAGCAGCCAAGGCGGTCCGATCGGGTACGAGCAGTACTTC.

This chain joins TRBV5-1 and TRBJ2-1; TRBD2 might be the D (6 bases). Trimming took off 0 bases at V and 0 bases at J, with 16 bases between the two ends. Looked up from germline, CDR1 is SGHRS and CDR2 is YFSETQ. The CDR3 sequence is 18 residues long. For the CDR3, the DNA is TGCGCCAGCAGCTTGGGACGTCGGGGACTCCCCTCCTACAATGAGCAGTTCTTC. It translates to CASSLGRRGLPSYNEQFF.

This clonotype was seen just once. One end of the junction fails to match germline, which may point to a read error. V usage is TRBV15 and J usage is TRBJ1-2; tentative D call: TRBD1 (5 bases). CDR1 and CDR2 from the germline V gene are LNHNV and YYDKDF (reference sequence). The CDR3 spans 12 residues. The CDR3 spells CATSGDSHGYTF. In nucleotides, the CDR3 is TGTGCCACCAGCGGAGACAGTCATGGCTACACCTTC.

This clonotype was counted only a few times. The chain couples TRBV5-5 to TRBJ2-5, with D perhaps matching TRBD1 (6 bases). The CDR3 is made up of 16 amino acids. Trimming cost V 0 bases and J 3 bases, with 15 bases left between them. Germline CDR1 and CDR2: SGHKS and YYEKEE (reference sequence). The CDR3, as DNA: TGTGCCAGCAGCTTGGCGAATGCCTGGGACAAAGAGACCCAGTACTTC. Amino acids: CASSLANAWDKETQYF.

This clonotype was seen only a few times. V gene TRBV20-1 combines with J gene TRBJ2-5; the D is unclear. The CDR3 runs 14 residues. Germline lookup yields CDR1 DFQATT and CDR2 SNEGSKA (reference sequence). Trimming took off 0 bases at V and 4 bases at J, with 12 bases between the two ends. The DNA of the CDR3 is TGCAGTGCTAGAGATTCTAGGGCCTCAGAGACCCAGTACTTC. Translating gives CSARDSRASETQYF.

The CDR3 nucleotides are TGTGCCATCAGTGAGAGATTCGGGGGCCGAATGAACACTGAAGCTTTCTTT. Translating gives CAISERFGGRMNTEAFF. This rearrangement joins TRBV10-3 to TRBJ1-1; maybe TRBD1 (6 bases). This CDR3 has 17 amino acids. The germline V and J ends were trimmed by 2 bases and 0 bases, with 16 bases remaining between them. The V gene's germline CDR1 is ENHRY and CDR2 SYGVKD.

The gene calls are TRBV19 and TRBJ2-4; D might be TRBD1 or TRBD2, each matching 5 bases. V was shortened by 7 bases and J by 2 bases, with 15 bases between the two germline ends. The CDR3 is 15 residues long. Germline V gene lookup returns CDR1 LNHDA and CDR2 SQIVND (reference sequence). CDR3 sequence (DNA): TGTGCCAGTACAGGGAGTCGGTCTACCAAAAACATTCAGTACTTC. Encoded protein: CASTGSRSTKNIQYF.

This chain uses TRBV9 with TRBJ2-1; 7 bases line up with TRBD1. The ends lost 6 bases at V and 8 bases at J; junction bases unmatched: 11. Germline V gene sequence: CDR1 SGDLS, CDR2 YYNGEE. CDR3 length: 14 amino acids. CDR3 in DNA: TGTGCCAGCAACTCCGGGACAGTAGGGGATGAGCAGTTCTTC. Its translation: CASNSGTVGDEQFF.

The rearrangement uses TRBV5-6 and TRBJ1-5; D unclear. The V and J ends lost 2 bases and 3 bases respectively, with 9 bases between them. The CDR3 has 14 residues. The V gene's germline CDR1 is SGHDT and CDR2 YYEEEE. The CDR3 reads CASSFFRNNQPQHF. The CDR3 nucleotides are TGTGCCAGCAGCTTTTTCAGAAACAATCAGCCCCAGCATTTT.

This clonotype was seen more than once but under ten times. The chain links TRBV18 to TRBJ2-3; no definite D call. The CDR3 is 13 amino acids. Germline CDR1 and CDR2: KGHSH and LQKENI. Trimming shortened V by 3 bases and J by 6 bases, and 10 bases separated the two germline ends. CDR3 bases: TGTGCCAGCTCACCGGTTGCAGGTGATACGCAGTATTTT. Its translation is CASSPVAGDTQYF.

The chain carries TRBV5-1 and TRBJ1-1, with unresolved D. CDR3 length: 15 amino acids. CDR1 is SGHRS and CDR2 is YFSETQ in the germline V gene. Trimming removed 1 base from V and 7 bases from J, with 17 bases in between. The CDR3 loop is CASSLRVSQTSEAFF. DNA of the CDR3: TGCGCCAGCAGCTTGCGAGTTTCCCAAACGAGTGAAGCTTTCTTT.

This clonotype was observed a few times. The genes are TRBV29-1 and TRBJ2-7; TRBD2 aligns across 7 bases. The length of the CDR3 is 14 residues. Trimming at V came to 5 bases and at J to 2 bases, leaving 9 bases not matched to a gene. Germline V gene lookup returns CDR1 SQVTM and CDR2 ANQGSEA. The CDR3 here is CSVRPWLAAYEQYF. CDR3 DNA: TGCAGCGTTAGGCCCTGGCTAGCGGCCTACGAGCAGTACTTC.

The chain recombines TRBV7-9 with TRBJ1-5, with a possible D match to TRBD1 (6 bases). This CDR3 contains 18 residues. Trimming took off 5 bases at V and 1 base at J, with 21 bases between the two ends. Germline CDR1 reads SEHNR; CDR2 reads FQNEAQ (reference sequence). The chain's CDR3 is CASSPYPGTSTSNQPQHF. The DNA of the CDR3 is TGTGCCAGCAGCCCCTACCCTGGGACAAGCACAAGCAATCAGCCCCAGCATTTT. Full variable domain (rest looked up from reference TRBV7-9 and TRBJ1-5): DTGVSQNPRHKITKRGQNVTFRCDPISEHNRLYWYRQTLGQGPEFLTYFQNEAQLEKSRLLSDRFSAERPKGSFSTLEIQRTEQGDSAMYLCASSPYPGTSTSNQPQHFGDGTRLSIL.

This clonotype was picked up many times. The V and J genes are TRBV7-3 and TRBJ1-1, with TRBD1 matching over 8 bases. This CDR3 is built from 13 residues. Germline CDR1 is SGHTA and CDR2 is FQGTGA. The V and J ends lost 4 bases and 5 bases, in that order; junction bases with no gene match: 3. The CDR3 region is CASSSRQGTEAFF. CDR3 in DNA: TGTGCCAGCAGCTCTCGACAGGGGACTGAAGCTTTCTTT. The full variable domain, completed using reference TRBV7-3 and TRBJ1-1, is GAGVSQTPSNKVTEKGKYVELRCDPISGHTALYWYRQSLGQGPEFLIYFQGTGAADDSGLPNDRFFAVRPEGSVSTLKIQRTERGDSAVYLCASSSRQGTEAFFGQGTRLTVV.

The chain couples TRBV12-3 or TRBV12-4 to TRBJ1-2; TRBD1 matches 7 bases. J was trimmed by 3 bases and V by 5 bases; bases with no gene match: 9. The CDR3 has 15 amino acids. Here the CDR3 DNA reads TGTGCCAGCAGTGCACCCTACAGGGGTGACTATGGCTACACCTTC. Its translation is CASSAPYRGDYGYTF.

This CDR3 is CASSDLGTGAVYGYTF. Here the CDR3 DNA reads TGTGCCAGTAGTGACCTCGGGACAGGGGCCGTCTATGGCTACACCTTC. The chain couples TRBV19 to TRBJ1-2, with TRBD1 identical over 10 bases. This CDR3 is 16 amino acids long. Germline V lookup: CDR1 LNHDA, CDR2 SQIVND (reference sequence). V lost 5 bases to trimming and J lost 4 bases; unmatched junction nucleotides: 10.

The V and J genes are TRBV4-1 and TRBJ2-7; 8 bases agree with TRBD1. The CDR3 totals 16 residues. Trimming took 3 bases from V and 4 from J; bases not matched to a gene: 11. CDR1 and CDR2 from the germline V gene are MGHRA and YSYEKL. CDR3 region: CASSHGPGGRGYEQYF. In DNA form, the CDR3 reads TGCGCCAGCAGCCACGGGCCAGGGGGCAGGGGATACGAGCAGTACTTC.